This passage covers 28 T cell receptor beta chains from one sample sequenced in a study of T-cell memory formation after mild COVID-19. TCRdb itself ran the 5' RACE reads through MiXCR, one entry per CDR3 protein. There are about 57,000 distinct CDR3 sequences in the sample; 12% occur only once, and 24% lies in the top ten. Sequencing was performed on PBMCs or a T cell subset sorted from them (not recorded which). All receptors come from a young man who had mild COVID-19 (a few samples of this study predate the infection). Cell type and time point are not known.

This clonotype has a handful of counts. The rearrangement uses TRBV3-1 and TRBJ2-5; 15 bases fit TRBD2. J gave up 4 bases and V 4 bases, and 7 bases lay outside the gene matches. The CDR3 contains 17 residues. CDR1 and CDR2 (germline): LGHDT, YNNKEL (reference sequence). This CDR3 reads CASSPSWTSGGVETQYF. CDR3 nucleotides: TGTGCCAGCAGCCCTTCTTGGACTAGCGGGGGGGTAGAGACCCAGTACTTC.

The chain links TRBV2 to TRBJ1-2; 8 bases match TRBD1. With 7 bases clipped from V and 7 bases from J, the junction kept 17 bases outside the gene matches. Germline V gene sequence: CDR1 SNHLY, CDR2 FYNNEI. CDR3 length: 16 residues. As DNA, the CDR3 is TGTGCCAGCACTCTGAAGTGGGGCAGGGGGCAATTTGGCTACACCTTC. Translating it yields CASTLKWGRGQFGYTF.

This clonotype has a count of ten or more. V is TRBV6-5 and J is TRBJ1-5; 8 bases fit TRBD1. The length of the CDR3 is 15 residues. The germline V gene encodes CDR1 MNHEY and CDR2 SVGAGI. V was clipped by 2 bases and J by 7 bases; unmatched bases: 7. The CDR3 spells CASSYRGTGGQPQHF. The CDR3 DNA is TGTGCCAGCAGTTACAGGGGGACAGGTGGGCAGCCCCAGCATTTT.

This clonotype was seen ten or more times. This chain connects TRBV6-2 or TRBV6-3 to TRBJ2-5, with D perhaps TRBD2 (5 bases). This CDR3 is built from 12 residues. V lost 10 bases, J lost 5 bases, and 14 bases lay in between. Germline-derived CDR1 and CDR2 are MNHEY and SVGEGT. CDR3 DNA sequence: TGTGCCACAGCACCCGGGGAGGAGACCCAGTACTTC. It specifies CATAPGEETQYF.

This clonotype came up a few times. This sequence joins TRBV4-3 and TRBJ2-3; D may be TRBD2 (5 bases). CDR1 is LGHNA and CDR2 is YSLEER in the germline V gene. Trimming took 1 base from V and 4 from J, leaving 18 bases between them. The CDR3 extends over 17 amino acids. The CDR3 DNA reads TGCGCCAGCAGCCAAGCGATCGGTGCGGGCGGATCAGATACGCAGTATTTT. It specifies CASSQAIGAGGSDTQYF.

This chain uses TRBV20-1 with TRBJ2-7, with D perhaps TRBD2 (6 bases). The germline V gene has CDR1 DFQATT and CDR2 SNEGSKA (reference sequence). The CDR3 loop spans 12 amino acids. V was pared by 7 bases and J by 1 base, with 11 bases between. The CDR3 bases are TGCAGTGTCGGGAGTCAGTCCTACGAGCAGTACTTC. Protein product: CSVGSQSYEQYF.

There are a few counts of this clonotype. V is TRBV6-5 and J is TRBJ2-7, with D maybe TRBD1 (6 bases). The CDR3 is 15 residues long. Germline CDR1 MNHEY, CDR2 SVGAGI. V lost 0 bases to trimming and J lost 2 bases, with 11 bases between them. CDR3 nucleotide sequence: TGTGCCAGCAGTTACTCGTCCAGGGGCCCCTACGAGCAGTACTTC. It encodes CASSYSSRGPYEQYF.

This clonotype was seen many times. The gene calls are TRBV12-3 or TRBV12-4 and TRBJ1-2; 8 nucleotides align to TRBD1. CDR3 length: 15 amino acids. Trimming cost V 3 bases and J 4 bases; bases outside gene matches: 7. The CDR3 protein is CASSFLDRVVYGYTF. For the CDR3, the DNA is TGTGCCAGCAGTTTTTTGGACAGGGTCGTCTATGGCTACACCTTC.

Here the CDR3 DNA reads TGCAGCGTCAGGACAGGGGGGACCTTCTCTGGGGCCAACGTCCTGACTTTC. It codes for CSVRTGGTFSGANVLTF. The chain recombines TRBV29-1 with TRBJ2-6; 10 bases align to TRBD1. This CDR3 has 17 amino acids. The J segment lost 0 bases and the V segment lost 6 bases, leaving 8 bases of the junction unmatched. From germline, CDR1 is SQVTM and CDR2 ANQGSEA.

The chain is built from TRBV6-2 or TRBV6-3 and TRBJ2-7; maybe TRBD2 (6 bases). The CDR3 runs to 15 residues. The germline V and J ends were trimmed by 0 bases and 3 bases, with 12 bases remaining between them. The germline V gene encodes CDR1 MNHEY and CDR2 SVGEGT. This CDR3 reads CASSYSEGGLYEQYV. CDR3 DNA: TGTGCCAGCAGTTACTCGGAGGGAGGCCTCTACGAGCAGTACGTC.

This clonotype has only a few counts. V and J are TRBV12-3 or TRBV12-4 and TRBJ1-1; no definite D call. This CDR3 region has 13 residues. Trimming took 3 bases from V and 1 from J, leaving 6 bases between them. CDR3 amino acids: CASSFAPNTEAFF. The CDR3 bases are TGTGCCAGCAGTTTCGCCCCGAACACTGAAGCTTTCTTT.

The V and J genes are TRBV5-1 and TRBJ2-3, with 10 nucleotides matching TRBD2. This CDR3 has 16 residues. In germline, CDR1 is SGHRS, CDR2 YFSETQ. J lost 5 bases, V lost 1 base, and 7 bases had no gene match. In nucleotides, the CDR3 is TGCGCCAGCAGCTTGATGAGCGGGGGGGCGGTAGATACGCAGTATTTT. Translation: CASSLMSGGAVDTQYF.

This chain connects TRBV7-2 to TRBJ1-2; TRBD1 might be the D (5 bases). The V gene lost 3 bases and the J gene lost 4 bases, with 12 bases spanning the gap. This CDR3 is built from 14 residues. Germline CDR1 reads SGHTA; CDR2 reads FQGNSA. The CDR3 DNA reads TGTGCCAGCAGCTTCCGAGGGGTGCTCTATGGCTACACCTTC. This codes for CASSFRGVLYGYTF.

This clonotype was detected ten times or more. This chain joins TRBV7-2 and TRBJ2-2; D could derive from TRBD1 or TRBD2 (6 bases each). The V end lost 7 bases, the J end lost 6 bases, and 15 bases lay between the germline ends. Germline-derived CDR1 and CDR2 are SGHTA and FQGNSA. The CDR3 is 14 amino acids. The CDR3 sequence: CASTIMGGSGELFF. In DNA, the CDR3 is TGTGCCAGCACCATTATGGGGGGCTCCGGGGAGCTGTTTTTT.

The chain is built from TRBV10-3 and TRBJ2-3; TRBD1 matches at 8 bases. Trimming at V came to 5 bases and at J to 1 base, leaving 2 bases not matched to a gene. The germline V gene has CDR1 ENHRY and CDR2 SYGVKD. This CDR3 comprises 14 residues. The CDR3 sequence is CAISTGQGTDTQYF. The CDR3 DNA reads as TGTGCCATCAGTACGGGACAGGGCACAGATACGCAGTATTTT.

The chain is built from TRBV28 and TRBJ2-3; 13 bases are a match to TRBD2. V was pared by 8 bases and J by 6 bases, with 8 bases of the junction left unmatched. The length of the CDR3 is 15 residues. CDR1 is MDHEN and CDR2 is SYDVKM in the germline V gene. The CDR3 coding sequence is TGTGCCAGCCCCCCACTAGCGGGGGGGCTGGATACGCAGTATTTT. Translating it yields CASPPLAGGLDTQYF.

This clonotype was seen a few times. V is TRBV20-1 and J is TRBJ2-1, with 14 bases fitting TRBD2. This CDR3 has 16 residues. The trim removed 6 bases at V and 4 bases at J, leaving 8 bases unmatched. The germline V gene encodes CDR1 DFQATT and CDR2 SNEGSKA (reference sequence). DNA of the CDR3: TGCAGTGCGGACCTGGGACTAGCGGGGGTTTACAATGAGCAGTTCTTC. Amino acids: CSADLGLAGVYNEQFF.

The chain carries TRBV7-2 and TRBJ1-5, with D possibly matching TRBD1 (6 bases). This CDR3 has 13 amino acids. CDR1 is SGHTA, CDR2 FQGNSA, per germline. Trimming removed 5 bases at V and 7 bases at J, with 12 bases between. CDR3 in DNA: TGTGCCAGCAGCGGGTCGGGGGCCCAGCCCCAGCATTTT. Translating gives CASSGSGAQPQHF.

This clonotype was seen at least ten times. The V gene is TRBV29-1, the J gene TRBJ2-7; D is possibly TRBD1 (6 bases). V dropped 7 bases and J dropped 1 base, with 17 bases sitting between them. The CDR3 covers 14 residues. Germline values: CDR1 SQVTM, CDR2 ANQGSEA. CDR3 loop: CSGIQDSPSYEQYF. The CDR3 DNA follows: TGCAGCGGTATACAGGACAGCCCTTCCTACGAGCAGTACTTC.

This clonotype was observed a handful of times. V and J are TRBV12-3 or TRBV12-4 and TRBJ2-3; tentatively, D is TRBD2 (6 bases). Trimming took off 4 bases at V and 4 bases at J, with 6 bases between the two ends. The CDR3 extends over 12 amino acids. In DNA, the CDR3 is TGTGCCAGCAGTTGGGGGGCAGATACGCAGTATTTT. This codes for CASSWGADTQYF.

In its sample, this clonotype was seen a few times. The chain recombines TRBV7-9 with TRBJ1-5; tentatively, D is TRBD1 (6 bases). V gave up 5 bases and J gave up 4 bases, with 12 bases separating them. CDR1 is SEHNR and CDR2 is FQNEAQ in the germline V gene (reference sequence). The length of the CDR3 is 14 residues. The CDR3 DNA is TGTGCCAGCAGCGTCAGGGGATCAAATCAGCCCCAGCATTTT. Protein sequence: CASSVRGSNQPQHF. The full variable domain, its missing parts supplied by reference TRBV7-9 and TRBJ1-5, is DTGVSQNPRHKITKRGQNVTFRCDPISEHNRLYWYRQTLGQGPEFLTYFQNEAQLEKSRLLSDRFSAERPKGSFSTLEIQRTEQGDSAMYLCASSVRGSNQPQHFGDGTRLSIL.

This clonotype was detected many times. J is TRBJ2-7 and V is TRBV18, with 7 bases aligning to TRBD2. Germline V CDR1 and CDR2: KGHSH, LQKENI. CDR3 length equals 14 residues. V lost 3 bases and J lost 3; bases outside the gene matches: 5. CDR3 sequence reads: CASSPGRGNYEQYV. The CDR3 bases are TGTGCCAGCTCACCTGGGCGGGGGAACTACGAGCAGTACGTC.

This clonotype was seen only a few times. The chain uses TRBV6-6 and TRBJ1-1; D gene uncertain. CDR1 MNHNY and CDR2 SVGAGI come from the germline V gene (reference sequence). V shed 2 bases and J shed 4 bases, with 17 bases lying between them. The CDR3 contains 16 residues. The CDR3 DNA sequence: TGTGCCAGCAGTTACCGAGTCCCGCGAGTGTCCACTGAAGCTTTCTTT. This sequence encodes CASSYRVPRVSTEAFF.

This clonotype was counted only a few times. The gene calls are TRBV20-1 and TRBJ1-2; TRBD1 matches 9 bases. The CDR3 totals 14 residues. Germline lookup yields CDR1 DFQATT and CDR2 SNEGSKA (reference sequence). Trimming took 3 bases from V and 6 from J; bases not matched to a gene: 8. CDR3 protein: CSASSQGQGHGYTF. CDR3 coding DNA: TGCAGTGCTAGTTCTCAGGGACAGGGCCATGGCTACACCTTC.

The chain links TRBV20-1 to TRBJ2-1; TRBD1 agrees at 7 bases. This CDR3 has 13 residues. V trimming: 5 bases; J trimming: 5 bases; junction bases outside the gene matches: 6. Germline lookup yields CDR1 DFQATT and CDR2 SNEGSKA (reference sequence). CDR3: CSAPVQGNNEQFF. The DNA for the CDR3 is TGCAGTGCTCCGGTACAGGGGAACAATGAGCAGTTCTTC.

This chain's CDR3 is CASSLVASGLTSTQYF. The CDR3 nucleotides read TGCGCCAGCAGCTTGGTTGCTAGCGGGTTGACGAGTACGCAGTATTTT. This chain connects TRBV5-1 to TRBJ2-3, with 8 bases lining up with TRBD2. The CDR3 has 16 residues. Germline CDR1 is SGHRS and CDR2 is YFSETQ. V dropped 0 bases and J dropped 8; count of bases not matched to a gene: 11.

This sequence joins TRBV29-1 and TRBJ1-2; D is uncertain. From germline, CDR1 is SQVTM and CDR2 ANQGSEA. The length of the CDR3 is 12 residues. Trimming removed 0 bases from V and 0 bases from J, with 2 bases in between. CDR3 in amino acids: CSVEDSNYGYTF. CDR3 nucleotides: TGCAGCGTTGAAGATTCTAACTATGGCTACACCTTC.

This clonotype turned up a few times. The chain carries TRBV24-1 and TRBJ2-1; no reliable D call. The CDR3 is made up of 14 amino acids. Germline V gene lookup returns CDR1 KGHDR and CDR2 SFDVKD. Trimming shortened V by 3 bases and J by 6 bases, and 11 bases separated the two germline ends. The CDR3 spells CATSDTRSGNEQFF. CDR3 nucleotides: TGTGCCACCAGTGATACCAGGTCGGGCAATGAGCAGTTCTTC.